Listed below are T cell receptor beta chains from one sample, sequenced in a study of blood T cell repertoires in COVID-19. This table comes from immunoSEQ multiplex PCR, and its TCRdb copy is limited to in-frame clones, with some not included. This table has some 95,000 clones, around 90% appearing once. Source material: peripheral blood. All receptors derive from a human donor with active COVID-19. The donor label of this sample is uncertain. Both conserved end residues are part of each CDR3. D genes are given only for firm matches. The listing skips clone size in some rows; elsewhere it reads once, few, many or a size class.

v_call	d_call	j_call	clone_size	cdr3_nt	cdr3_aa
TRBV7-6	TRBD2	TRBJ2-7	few	TGTGCCAGCAGCTTAGTCGGACTAGCGGGGGAAGAGCAGTACTTC	CASSLVGLAGEEQYF
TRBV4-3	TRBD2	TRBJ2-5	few	TGCGCCAGCAGCTCCGGGGGGGCGGGAGAGACCCAGTACTTC	CASSSGGAGETQYF
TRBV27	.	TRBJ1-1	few	TGTGCCAGCAGTTTATCGGAGGGCTACACTGAAGCTTTCTTT	CASSLSEGYTEAFF
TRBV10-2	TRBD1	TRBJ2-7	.	TGCGCCAGCAGTGAGTCAGGGACAGGCCACGAGCAGTACTTC	CASSESGTGHEQYF
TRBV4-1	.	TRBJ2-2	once	TGCGCCAGCAGCCAAGTCGGACTAACGAACACCGGGGAGCTGTTTTTT	CASSQVGLTNTGELFF
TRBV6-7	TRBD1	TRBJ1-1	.	TGTGCCAGCAGTTACTCCGGGACAGGGACGAACACTGAAGCTTTCTTT	CASSYSGTGTNTEAFF
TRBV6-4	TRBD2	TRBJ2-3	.	TGTGCCAGCAGTGACTCGAGTGGGAGGGCAGATACGCAGTATTTT	CASSDSSGRADTQYF
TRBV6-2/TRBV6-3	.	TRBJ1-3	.	TGTGCCAGCAGTTATTCGGTTTTCTCTGGAAACACCATATATTTT	CASSYSVFSGNTIYF
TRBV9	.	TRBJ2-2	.	TGTGCCAGCAGCGAGGCAGGGGTGAACACCGGGGAGCTGTTTTTT	CASSEAGVNTGELFF
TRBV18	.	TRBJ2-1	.	TGTGCCAGCTCACCCTTTGGTCAGGGATCGGCGCCGAACAATGAGCAGTTCTTC	CASSPFGQGSAPNNEQFF
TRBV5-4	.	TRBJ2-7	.	TGTGCCAGCAGCTTGTTCCCGTACGAGCAGTACTTC	CASSLFPYEQYF
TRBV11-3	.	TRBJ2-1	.	TGTGCCAGCAGCTTCGCGTCGTTAGCGGACAATGAGCAGTTCTTC	CASSFASLADNEQFF
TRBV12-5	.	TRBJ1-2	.	TGTGCTAGTGCCCTTGGGGAGGGGCGTAGTCGCTATGGCTACACCTTC	CASALGEGRSRYGYTF
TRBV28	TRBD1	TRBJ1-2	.	TGTGCCAGCAGTTACGGGGGACAGAAAAACTATGGCTACACCTTC	CASSYGGQKNYGYTF
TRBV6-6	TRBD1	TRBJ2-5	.	TGTGCCAGCAGTCCCCCCGGCAGGGGGCAAGAGACCCAGTACTTC	CASSPPGRGQETQYF
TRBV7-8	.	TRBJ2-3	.	TGTGCCAGCAGCCTCCGGGACTCACTCACAGATACGCAGTATTTT	CASSLRDSLTDTQYF
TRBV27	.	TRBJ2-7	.	TGTGCCAGTGGGAACTACAGGGTTGGCGAGCAGTACTTC	CASGNYRVGEQYF
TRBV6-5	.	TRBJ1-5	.	TGTGCCAGCTCGGGGGTGGGGGGTCAGCCCCAGCATTTT	CASSGVGGQPQHF
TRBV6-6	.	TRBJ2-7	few	TGTGCCAGCACCCTAGGGGGGGGCACCTACGAGCAGTACTTC	CASTLGGGTYEQYF
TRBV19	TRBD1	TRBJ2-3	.	TGTGCCACCCAGGGGGCGAGCACAGATACGCAGTATTTT	CATQGASTDTQYF
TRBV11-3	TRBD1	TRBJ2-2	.	TGTGCCAGCAGTTTTACAGGGGGAAGCACCGGGGAGCTGTTTTTT	CASSFTGGSTGELFF
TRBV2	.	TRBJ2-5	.	TGTGCCAGCAGTGATAGGAGAGAAATTCAAGAGACCCAGTACTTC	CASSDRREIQETQYF
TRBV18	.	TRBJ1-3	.	TGTGCCAGCTCACCACACAGGGTCAACTCTGGAAACACCATATATTTT	CASSPHRVNSGNTIYF
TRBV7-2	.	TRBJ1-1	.	TGTGCCAGCAGCGCCTCTGGAGGAGGTGAAGCTTTCTTT	CASSASGGGEAFF
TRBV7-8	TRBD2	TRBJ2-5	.	TGTGCCAGCAGCTTCCGGGCTAGCGGGGGAGAAATTCAAGAGACCCAGTACTTC	CASSFRASGGEIQETQYF
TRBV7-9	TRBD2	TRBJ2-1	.	TGTGCCAGCAGCCCCTCGACTAGCGGGGGGATCTACAATGAGCAGTTCTTC	CASSPSTSGGIYNEQFF
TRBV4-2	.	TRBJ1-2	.	TGTGCCAGCAGCCAAGATTTACAGGTTCGCTTCGCTAACTATGGCTACACCTTC	CASSQDLQVRFANYGYTF
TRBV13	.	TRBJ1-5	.	TGTGCCAGCAGCCAAACCCCGGGCGGGGATCAGCCCCAGCATTTT	CASSQTPGGDQPQHF
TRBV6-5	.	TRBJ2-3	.	TGTGCCAGCAGTTACTCGGAGACAGCCAACACAGATACGCAGTATTTT	CASSYSETANTDTQYF
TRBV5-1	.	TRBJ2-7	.	TGCGCCAGCAGCGGGCCGACTAATGACGAGCAGTACTTC	CASSGPTNDEQYF
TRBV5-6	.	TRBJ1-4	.	TGTGCCAGCAGGTTTGGGACACCTGCAACTAATGAAAAACTGTTTTTT	CASRFGTPATNEKLFF
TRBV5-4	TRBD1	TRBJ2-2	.	TGTGCCAGCAGCTCAGACAGGGGGCGCCTCACCGGGGAGCTGTTTTTT	CASSSDRGRLTGELFF
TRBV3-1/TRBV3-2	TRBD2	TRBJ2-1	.	TGTGCCAGCAGCCCCGTATCCGGGACTAGGAGTTACAATGAGCAGTTCTTC	CASSPVSGTRSYNEQFF
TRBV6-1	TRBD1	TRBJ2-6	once	TGTGCCAGCAGTGAGACAGGGGGGCCTGGGGCCAACGTCCTGACTTTC	CASSETGGPGANVLTF
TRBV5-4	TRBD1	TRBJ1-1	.	TGTGCCAGCAGCCTGACAGGGGGCACTGAAGCTTTCTTT	CASSLTGGTEAFF
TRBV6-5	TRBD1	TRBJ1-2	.	TGTGCCAGCAGTTCGACAGGGCTTTATGGCTACACCTTC	CASSSTGLYGYTF
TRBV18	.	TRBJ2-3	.	TGTGCCAGCTCATCCGCCACCCCGGGTTTGGGTAGCACAGATACGCAGTATTTT	CASSSATPGLGSTDTQYF